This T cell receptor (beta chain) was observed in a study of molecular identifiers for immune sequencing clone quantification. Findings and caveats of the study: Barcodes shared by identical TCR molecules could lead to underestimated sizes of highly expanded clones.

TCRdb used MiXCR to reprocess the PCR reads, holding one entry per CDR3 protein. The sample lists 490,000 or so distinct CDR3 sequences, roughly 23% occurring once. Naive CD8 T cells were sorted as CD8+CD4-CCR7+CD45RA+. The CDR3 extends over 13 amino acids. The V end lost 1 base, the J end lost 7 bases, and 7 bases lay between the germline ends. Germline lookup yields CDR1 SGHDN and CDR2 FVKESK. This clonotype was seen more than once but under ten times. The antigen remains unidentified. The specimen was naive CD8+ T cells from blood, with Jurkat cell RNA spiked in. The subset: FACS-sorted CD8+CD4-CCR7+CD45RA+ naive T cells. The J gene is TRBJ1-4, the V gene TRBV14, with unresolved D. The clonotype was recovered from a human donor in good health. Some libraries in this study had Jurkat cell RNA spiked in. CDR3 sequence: CASSQVVLEKLFF. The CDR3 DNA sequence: TGTGCCAGCAGCCAAGTAGTACTTGAAAAACTGTTTTTT.